This record looks at one T cell receptor beta chain sequence and its context. Per the original data handling: Cell counts per sample came from amplifying reference gene primers. The repertoire was sequenced with immunoSEQ multiplex PCR; TCRdb's copy has only in-frame clones and lacks some. V and J calls and clone size are as listed in that table; D and trimming were resolved from the DNA. This table has some 350,000 clones, 75% to 90% appearing once. The data derive from a study of blood T cell repertoires in COVID-19. Turning to the study itself: The United States, Italy and Spain provided the acute and convalescent COVID-19 samples.

CDR1 MNHEY and CDR2 SMNVEV come from the germline V gene (reference sequence). The CDR3 has 13 amino acids. Trimming removed 5 bases at V and 4 bases at J, with 12 bases between. The sequencing input was peripheral blood. The TCR sequence derives from a woman aged 45-65 years with COVID-19, enrolled during active disease. The rearrangement uses TRBV27 and TRBJ2-7; D might be TRBD2 (5 bases). The CDR3 DNA reads as TGTGCCAGCAGTAGATACGGGAAGTACGAGCAGTACTTC. Amino acid sequence: CASSRYGKYEQYF.